The clone carrying this T cell receptor (beta chain) was seen a handful of times. What it binds is unknown. The authors ran a second PCR of about 6 to 11 cycles using a sample-barcoded 5' primer and a J-beta primer mix. TCRdb independently ran MiXCR on the 5' RACE reads; one entry per CDR3 protein. The sample shows roughly 930,000 distinct CDR3 sequences, roughly 52% of them seen only once. These data come from a study of blood T cells in healthy people across ages. General study findings and limits: Estimates of diversity drawn from one million T cells were considered underestimates. Diversity of TCR beta per million T cells declined in a roughly linear way with age. Using unsorted PBMCs precluded a conclusive naive versus antigen-experienced comparison.

Per sample, no less than 6 micrograms of total RNA were extracted. The V segment lost 7 bases and the J segment 6 bases; nucleotides outside the gene matches: 10. Germline CDR1 DFQATT, CDR2 SNEGSKA (reference sequence). The CDR3 has 15 amino acids. The J gene is TRBJ2-1, the V gene TRBV20-1; TRBD1 matches 12 bases. Sequenced material: blood. This receptor was taken from a man aged 25 to 40 in good health. The CDR3 reads CSVNTGTGGFNEQFF. The CDR3 nucleotides read TGCAGTGTTAATACCGGGACAGGGGGCTTCAATGAGCAGTTCTTC.